A selection of T cell receptor beta chains follows, all from one sample in a study of glioma-infiltrating T cells. TCRdb reprocessed the multiplex PCR reads via MiXCR and lists one record per CDR3 protein. The sample carries under 200,000 distinct CDR3 sequences, roughly a third recorded once. The source material was glioma tissue, nonneoplastic brain tissue, or PBMCs (not recorded which). These receptors were taken from a human donor with low-grade glioma or glioblastoma, undergoing nonglioma brain surgery, or in good health (not recorded which). Both conserved end residues are part of each CDR3. D genes are given only for firm matches. The size of a clone is reported for some rows only, either as once, few or many, or as a class for expanded clones.

>TRBJ1-4|TRBV27|many|.
CASSSPGQAEKLFF
TGTGCCAGCAGTTCCCCGGGACAAGCCGAAAAACTGTTTTTT
>TRBJ1-2|TRBV28|.|.
CASKKGLDGYTF
TGTGCCAGCAAAAAGGGACTGGATGGCTACACCTTC
>TRBJ2-2|TRBV6-2/TRBV6-3|.|.
CASSLVGGFGELFF
TGTGCCAGCAGTTTGGTAGGGGGGTTCGGGGAGCTGTTTTTT
>TRBJ2-1|TRBV19|.|.
CASSGEGRNEQFF
TGTGCCAGTAGTGGAGAGGGCCGCAATGAGCAGTTCTTC
>TRBJ2-1|TRBV27|.|.
CASSLAMDMYNEQFF
TGTGCCAGCAGTCTAGCCATGGACATGTACAATGAGCAGTTCTTC
>TRBJ2-7|TRBV20-1|.|TRBD2
CSARTLLAGSYEQYF
TGCAGTGCTAGAACTCTACTAGCGGGATCCTACGAGCAGTACTTC
>TRBJ1-4|TRBV4-1|.|.
CASSQFPTAGTNEKLFF
TGCGCCAGCAGCCAATTCCCTACAGCCGGAACTAATGAAAAACTGTTTTTT
>TRBJ2-5|TRBV19|many|.
CASSDRYRGQETQYF
TGTGCCAGTAGCGATAGGTACCGCGGACAAGAGACCCAGTACTTC
>TRBJ1-1|TRBV4-2|many|.
CASSQDPAPLGVEAFF
TGTGCCAGCAGCCAAGATCCTGCGCCACTAGGGGTGGAAGCTTTCTTT
>TRBJ1-1|TRBV20-1|.|.
CSASRLLTEAFF
TGCAGTGCCAGCAGGTTGCTCACTGAAGCTTTCTTT
>TRBJ2-7|TRBV7-2|many|.
CASSILPRSNYEQYF
TGTGCCAGCAGTATCCTGCCGAGGTCTAACTACGAGCAGTACTTC
>TRBJ2-5|TRBV20-1|few|TRBD1
CSAQDRAVQETKYF
TGCAGTGCTCAGGACAGGGCCGTACAAGAGACCAAGTACTTC
>TRBJ2-1|TRBV29-1|many|TRBD2
CSVRLADYNEQFF
TGCAGCGTTCGACTAGCGGACTACAATGAGCAGTTCTTC
>TRBJ2-7|TRBV19|many|.
CASSIGGAAYEQYF
TGTGCCAGTAGTATAGGTGGCGCCGCCTACGAGCAGTACTTC
>TRBJ1-2|TRBV6-2/TRBV6-3|.|.
CASWAEGNFGYTF
TGTGCCAGCTGGGCGGAGGGGAACTTTGGCTACACCTTC
>TRBJ2-5|TRBV7-2|many|.
CASSLVPGRTQYF
TGTGCCAGCAGCTTAGTCCCGGGACGGACCCAGTACTTC
>TRBJ2-3|TRBV5-1|many|TRBD2
CASSLGLAGASTDTQYF
TGCGCCAGCAGCTTGGGACTAGCGGGGGCTAGCACAGATACGCAGTATTTT
>TRBJ2-2|TRBV3-1|.|.
CASSQHLGPSTGELFF
TGTGCCAGCAGCCAACATTTGGGACCCTCCACCGGGGAGCTGTTTTTT
>TRBJ2-5|TRBV27|.|TRBD2
CASSPIGGATQETQYF
TGTGCCAGCAGTCCCATCGGGGGGGCTACCCAAGAGACCCAGTACTTC
>TRBJ2-1|TRBV20-1|many|TRBD2
CSAPPGLAGGNHYNEQFF
TGCAGTGCCCCACCGGGACTAGCGGGAGGGAACCATTACAATGAGCAGTTCTTC
>TRBJ2-7|TRBV4-1|.|TRBD1
CASSDSRGPSSYEQYF
TGCGCCAGCAGTGATTCGAGGGGGCCTAGCTCCTACGAGCAGTACTTC
>TRBJ2-1|TRBV19|many|.
CASSSDGMGIYNEQFF
TGTGCCAGTAGTTCGGACGGGATGGGGATATACAATGAGCAGTTCTTC
>TRBJ1-2|TRBV6-1|many|.
CASSYSPGGAYGYTF
TGTGCCAGCAGTTATTCCCCCGGGGGGGCCTATGGCTACACCTTC
>TRBJ1-2|TRBV20-1|many|.
CSAVGVGGYTF
TGCAGTGCTGTCGGGGTGGGAGGCTACACCTTC